This T cell receptor beta chain is from a study of beta chain features in type 1 diabetes. Study context: Researchers looked at 85 million to 110 million sorted cells across all samples. Whole-study results and caveats: A moderate, significant TCRB CDR3 shortening appeared in type 1 diabetes across four CD4+ subsets. Individuals with type 1 diabetes displayed fewer insertions and more deletions at VDJ junctions.

For this clone: The antigen remains undetermined.

This CDR3 has 14 residues. Germline lookup yields CDR1 LNHDA and CDR2 SQIVND (reference sequence). V was pared by 5 bases and J by 4 bases, with 8 bases of the junction left unmatched. All of the isolated RNA was reverse transcribed, so expressed TCRB transcripts were sequenced. The method was immunoSEQ multiplex PCR; TCRdb's version includes in-frame clones alone and lacks a portion of them. The sample has under 400,000 clones, 10% to 15% seen once. This rearrangement joins TRBV19 to TRBJ2-7; 7 positions agree with TRBD1. This TCR derives from a man between 18 and 35 years old in good health. Material for sequencing was naive CD4+ T cells from blood. Written as DNA, the CDR3 is TGTGCCAGTAGTGGTTACGGGACAGATTACGAGCAGTACTTC. As protein: CASSGYGTDYEQYF.